Below, 19 T cell receptor beta chains from the same sample are listed, as sequenced in a study of blood T cell repertoires in COVID-19. This table comes from immunoSEQ multiplex PCR, and its TCRdb copy is limited to in-frame clones, with some not included. This table holds about 71,000 clones, roughly 80% found once. Sequencing was carried out using peripheral blood. These receptors were collected from a man in his 70s with acute or convalescent COVID-19.

V is TRBV6-5 and J is TRBJ2-2; TRBD1 agrees at 9 bases. CDR1 and CDR2 from the germline V gene are MNHEY and SVGAGI. With 4 bases clipped from V and 2 bases from J, the junction kept 5 bases outside the gene matches. This CDR3 contains 16 residues. CDR3 sequence (DNA): TGTGCCAGCAGTTCACCGGGACAGGGAAACACCGGGGAGCTGTTTTTT. Its protein is CASSSPGQGNTGELFF.

The chain carries TRBV6-1 and TRBJ2-5; the D gene is possibly TRBD2 (6 bases). Trimming cost V 1 base and J 1 base, with 7 bases left between them. The CDR3 runs 14 residues. Germline V gene lookup returns CDR1 MNHNS and CDR2 SASEGT. Here the CDR3 reads CASSEGSGQETQYF. For the CDR3, the DNA is TGTGCCAGCAGTGAAGGTAGCGGCCAAGAGACCCAGTACTTC.

The chain combines TRBV6-5 with TRBJ2-7; perhaps TRBD1 as D (6 bases). Germline-derived CDR1 and CDR2 are MNHEY and SVGAGI. V was trimmed by 2 bases and J by 5 bases, leaving 13 bases between them. The CDR3 totals 14 residues. The DNA for the CDR3 is TGTGCCAGCAGTTACCTCGACAGGTACAACGAGCAGTACTTC. Amino acids: CASSYLDRYNEQYF.

The V call is TRBV16, the J call TRBJ1-1; a weak D match, TRBD1 (5 bases). Deletions cut 0 bases from V and 4 bases from J, with 12 bases between. This CDR3 has 15 amino acids. CDR1 and CDR2 from the germline V gene are KGHSY and FQNENV. CDR3 DNA sequence: TGTGCCAGCAGCCAATCCAGACAGCTCCTCACTGAAGCTTTCTTT. Translated: CASSQSRQLLTEAFF.

The chain has TRBV24-1 and TRBJ2-2; a weak D match, TRBD1 (6 bases). Trimming took off 7 bases at V and 3 bases at J, with 11 bases between the two ends. The germline V gene has CDR1 KGHDR and CDR2 SFDVKD. The CDR3 totals 14 residues. The CDR3 DNA reads as TGTGCCACCAGAAACTACAGGGACACCGGGGAGCTGTTTTTT. Translating gives CATRNYRDTGELFF.

The CDR3 is CASSELGTDDRYGYTF. Here the CDR3 DNA reads TGTGCCAGCAGCGAACTCGGGACAGACGACCGCTATGGCTACACCTTC. The chain joins TRBV7-9 to TRBJ1-2; 7 bases fit TRBD1. The CDR3 is made up of 16 amino acids. Germline values: CDR1 SEHNR, CDR2 FQNEAQ (reference sequence). The V and J ends lost 5 bases and 4 bases, in that order; junction bases with no gene match: 13.

This clone was recorded only once. V usage is TRBV13 and J usage is TRBJ2-2; 8 bases match TRBD1. Germline assignment: CDR1 PRHDT and CDR2 FYEKMQ (reference sequence). V dropped 2 bases and J dropped 4; count of bases not matched to a gene: 6. The CDR3 loop spans 16 amino acids. CDR3 sequence: CASSLLQGAATGELFF. CDR3 sequence (DNA): TGTGCCAGCAGCTTACTCCAGGGGGCTGCCACCGGGGAGCTGTTTTTT.

The genes are TRBV7-9 and TRBJ1-2, with 12 nucleotides matching TRBD1. Germline values: CDR1 SEHNR, CDR2 FQNEAQ (reference sequence). Unmatched junction bases numbered 12, after V lost 5 bases and J lost 5 bases. The CDR3 has 17 residues. The CDR3 nucleotides are TGTGCCAGCAGCCATCTCGGGACAGGGGGCAGAGGTTATGGCTACACCTTC. This codes for CASSHLGTGGRGYGYTF. Supplemented by reference TRBV7-9 and TRBJ1-2, the full variable domain reads DTGVSQNPRHKITKRGQNVTFRCDPISEHNRLYWYRQTLGQGPEFLTYFQNEAQLEKSRLLSDRFSAERPKGSFSTLEIQRTEQGDSAMYLCASSHLGTGGRGYGYTFGSGTRLTVV.

This chain joins TRBV11-1 and TRBJ2-2; D remains ambiguous. The CDR3 length is 14 residues. From germline, CDR1 is SGHAT and CDR2 FQDESV (reference sequence). V was shortened by 1 base and J by 1 base, with 4 bases between the two germline ends. CDR3 residues: CASSLVRNTGELFF. The CDR3 DNA sequence: TGTGCCAGCAGCTTAGTTCGGAACACCGGGGAGCTGTTTTTT.

The rearrangement joins TRBV6-6 to TRBJ1-1, with D tentatively TRBD1 (6 bases). The ends were cut back, 6 bases at V and 4 bases at J, with 21 bases in the middle. Per germline, CDR1 MNHNY and CDR2 SVGAGI (reference sequence). The CDR3 covers 16 residues. This CDR3 is CASSYPRGANPTEAFF. The CDR3 coding sequence is TGTGCCAGCAGCTATCCTCGGGGGGCGAATCCCACTGAAGCTTTCTTT.

The chain is built from TRBV6-5 and TRBJ2-1, with TRBD1 matching over 11 bases. The V and J ends lost 7 bases and 5 bases, in that order; junction bases with no gene match: 4. This CDR3 has 14 residues. Germline assignment: CDR1 MNHEY and CDR2 SVGAGI. The CDR3 spells CASTGQGAHNEQFF. CDR3 coding DNA: TGTGCCAGCACCGGACAGGGGGCGCACAATGAGCAGTTCTTC.

The chain recombines TRBV5-6 with TRBJ2-4; TRBD2 matches at 7 bases. Germline V lookup: CDR1 SGHDT, CDR2 YYEEEE. There are 15 residues in the CDR3. Germline trimming cut 0 bases from V and 7 bases from J; bases unmatched to any gene: 7. The CDR3 is CASSLGLAAGNIQYF. DNA of the CDR3: TGTGCCAGCAGCTTGGGGCTAGCGGCAGGGAACATTCAGTACTTC.

This clone was seen a single time. The CDR3 bases are TGTGCCAGCTGGTCCAGCGGGAGTGGGAATGAGCAGTTCTTC. This translates into CASWSSGSGNEQFF. The genes are TRBV6-5 and TRBJ2-1, with 8 bases fitting TRBD2. Losses at the gene ends were 8 bases for V and 7 bases for J; bases not matched to a gene: 10. This CDR3 is built from 14 residues. CDR1 and CDR2 (germline): MNHEY, SVGAGI.

CDR3 in amino acids: CASSLMGGQGGTEAFF. The CDR3 DNA reads as TGTGCCAGCAGCTTAATGGGAGGGCAGGGAGGGACTGAAGCTTTCTTT. The J gene is TRBJ1-1, the V gene TRBV7-3; a possible D gene is TRBD1 (5 bases). Per germline, CDR1 SGHTA and CDR2 FQGTGA. The CDR3 consists of 16 residues. V was trimmed by 1 base and J by 5 bases, leaving 17 bases between them.

This rearrangement joins TRBV7-9 to TRBJ2-7, with TRBD1 matching over 8 bases. This CDR3 spans 15 amino acids. Per germline, CDR1 SEHNR and CDR2 FQNEAQ (reference sequence). J was trimmed by 5 bases and V by 3 bases; bases with no gene match: 9. The CDR3 protein is CASSFGQGASDEQYF. As DNA, the CDR3 is TGTGCCAGCAGCTTCGGCCAGGGGGCATCGGACGAGCAGTACTTC.

The J gene is TRBJ2-7, the V gene TRBV3-1 (or the pseudogene TRBV3-2); the D gene is possibly TRBD1 (5 bases). Germline CDR1 is LGHDT and CDR2 is YNNKEL (reference sequence). V lost 9 bases, J lost 3 bases, and 9 bases lay in between. The CDR3 length is 11 residues. The CDR3 region has the DNA TGTGCCAGTGGAGACAGCTACGAGCAGTACTTC. Its translation: CASGDSYEQYF.

The rearrangement links TRBV7-9 to TRBJ2-1; 8 positions agree with TRBD1. Trimming removed 8 bases from V and 7 bases from J; junction bases left unmatched: 10. The CDR3 sequence is 14 residues long. In germline, CDR1 is SEHNR, CDR2 FQNEAQ (reference sequence). CDR3 in amino acids: CASGAARTGNEQFF. The CDR3 nucleotides read TGTGCCAGCGGGGCGGCTAGGACAGGGAATGAGCAGTTCTTC.

CDR3 nucleotides: TGTGCCAGCAGCGCCTCCGCCGGGACAGGGATCGGAAACACCATATATTTT. It is translated as CASSASAGTGIGNTIYF. The genes are TRBV5-6 and TRBJ1-3; TRBD1 matches 9 bases. The CDR3 contains 17 residues. Germline V gives CDR1 SGHDT, CDR2 YYEEEE. V lost 4 bases and J lost 4; bases outside the gene matches: 12.

This clone has only a few counts. The V gene is TRBV2, the J gene TRBJ1-2, with 8 nucleotides matching TRBD1. CDR1 and CDR2 (germline): SNHLY, FYNNEI. The CDR3 runs to 14 residues. V gave up 6 bases and J gave up 4 bases; unmatched junction bases: 7. The CDR3 DNA reads as TGTGCCAGCAGCATCGGACAGGGAAGCTATGGCTACACCTTC. This translates into CASSIGQGSYGYTF. Using reference TRBV2 and TRBJ1-2 for the parts outside the CDR3, the full variable domain is EPEVTQTPSHQVTQMGQEVILRCVPISNHLYFYWYRQILGQKVEFLVSFYNNEISEKSEIFDDQFSVERPDGSNFTLKIRSTKLEDSAMYFCASSIGQGSYGYTFGSGTRLTVV.